The 5 T cell receptor beta chains below all came from one sample that was sequenced in a study of T-cell reconstitution after alpha-beta-depleted transplantation in children. TCRbeta library construction was performed incorporating unique molecular identifiers. MiXCR, run by TCRdb on the PCR reads, gives a single entry per CDR3 protein. The sample lists about 140,000 distinct CDR3 sequences; 8% to 10% were seen once. The sequencing here drew on PBMCs, mostly from graft donor cells, taken 180 days after TCRalphabeta/CD19-depleted stem cell transplant. The receptors here all came from a female patient between 2 and 10 years old who had a stem cell transplant for congenital amegakaryocytic thrombocytopenia, so the T cells may come from the graft donor.

In its sample, this clonotype was seen many times. CDR3 region: CASSYSYEQYF. In nucleotides, the CDR3 is TGTGCCAGCAGCTACTCCTACGAGCAGTACTTC. The rearrangement joins TRBV5-6 to TRBJ2-7, with D unclear. The CDR3 runs to 11 residues. V lost 3 bases and J lost 0, with 1 base in between. Germline V gene sequence: CDR1 SGHDT, CDR2 YYEEEE.

The gene calls are TRBV20-1 and TRBJ1-5; D gene uncertain. CDR3 length: 13 amino acids. Per the germline V gene, CDR1 is DFQATT and CDR2 is SNEGSKA (reference sequence). Trimming took 7 bases from V and 9 from J, leaving 19 bases between them. CDR3 DNA sequence: TGCAGTGGGACGCCTCCTGGAGGTTTGCCCCAGCATTTT. Its translation: CSGTPPGGLPQHF.

This clonotype has ten or more counts. The V gene is TRBV10-3, the J gene TRBJ2-1; 11 bases fit TRBD2. This CDR3 spans 14 amino acids. The J segment lost 6 bases and the V segment lost 8 bases, leaving 6 bases of the junction unmatched. CDR1 is ENHRY and CDR2 is SYGVKD in the germline V gene. DNA for the CDR3: TGTGCCATCCAACTAGCGGGAGCGGGCAATGAGCAGTTCTTC. It specifies CAIQLAGAGNEQFF.

This clonotype has ten or more counts. The rearrangement uses TRBV7-2 and TRBJ2-1; D perhaps matches TRBD2 (5 bases). The germline V gene has CDR1 SGHTA and CDR2 FQGNSA. V dropped 1 base and J dropped 10 bases, with 11 bases sitting between them. The CDR3 is made up of 13 amino acids. DNA for the CDR3: TGTGCCAGCAGCTTAGTTAGCGAGAGGGAGCAGTTCTTC. Translated, it gives CASSLVSEREQFF.

The chain joins TRBV10-3 to TRBJ2-2; no reliable D call. Trimming removed 0 bases at V and 1 base at J, with 6 bases between. The CDR3 covers 15 residues. From germline, CDR1 is ENHRY and CDR2 SYGVKD. CDR3 DNA: TGTGCCATCAGTGAGTCTGGCAGGAACACCGGGGAGCTGTTTTTT. Its translation is CAISESGRNTGELFF.